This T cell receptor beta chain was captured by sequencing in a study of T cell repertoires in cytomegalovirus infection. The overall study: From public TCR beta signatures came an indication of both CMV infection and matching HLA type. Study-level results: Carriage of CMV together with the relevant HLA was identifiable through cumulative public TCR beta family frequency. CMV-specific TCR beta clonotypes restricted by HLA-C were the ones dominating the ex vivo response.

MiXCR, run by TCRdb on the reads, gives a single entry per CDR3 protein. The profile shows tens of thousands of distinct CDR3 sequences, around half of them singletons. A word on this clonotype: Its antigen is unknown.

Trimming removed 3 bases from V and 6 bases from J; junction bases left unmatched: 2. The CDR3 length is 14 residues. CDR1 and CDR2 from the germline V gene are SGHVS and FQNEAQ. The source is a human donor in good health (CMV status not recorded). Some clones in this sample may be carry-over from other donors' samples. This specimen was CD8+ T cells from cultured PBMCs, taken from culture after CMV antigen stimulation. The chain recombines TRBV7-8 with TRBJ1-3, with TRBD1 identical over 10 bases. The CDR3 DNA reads TGTGCCAGCAGCTTCGGACAGGGGGAAAACACCATATATTTT. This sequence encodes CASSFGQGENTIYF.